This passage covers 2 T cell receptor beta chains from one sample sequenced in a study of T-cell memory formation after mild COVID-19. Each CDR3 protein is one row after TCRdb ran MiXCR on the 5' RACE reads. The sample has about 610,000 distinct CDR3 sequences, roughly 17% seen once. Sequenced input: PBMCs or a T cell subset sorted from them (not recorded which). The receptors were gathered from an adult woman who had mild COVID-19 (a few samples of this study predate the infection). Cell type and time point are not known.

The chain carries TRBV5-1 and TRBJ2-3; D gene ambiguous. CDR3 length: 14 amino acids. Trimming removed 4 bases at V and 2 bases at J, with 11 bases between. Germline lookup yields CDR1 SGHRS and CDR2 YFSETQ. This CDR3 is CASSPNSLTDTQYF. For the CDR3, the DNA is TGCGCCAGCAGCCCGAACTCCCTCACAGATACGCAGTATTTT.

With respect to this clonotype: Given a much more abundant clone one base away, this may be a read error. The genes are TRBV28 and TRBJ2-1, with 8 positions matching TRBD1. The CDR3 consists of 14 residues. Losses at the gene ends were 7 bases for V and 2 bases for J; bases not matched to a gene: 4. Germline V gene data show CDR1 as MDHEN and CDR2 as SYDVKM. The CDR3 DNA sequence: TGTGCCAGCACCTTGGACAGGGCCTACAATGAGCAGTTCTTC. It codes for CASTLDRAYNEQFF.